The rows below give T cell receptor beta chains drawn from one sample of a study of shared clonotypes between healthy human individuals. TCRdb keeps only in-frame clones here, not all; method: immunoSEQ multiplex PCR. The sample has about 79,000 clones, about 65% seen once. Sequenced: memory CD8+ T cells sorted from blood. Source of these receptors: a man aged 25-40 years in good health. The CDR3 runs from the conserved cysteine through the conserved F or W. D genes are given only for firm matches. Only part of the rows carry a size: once, few, many, or a class if the clone is expanded.

CDR3nt,CDR3aa,d_gene,len,abundance,j_gene,v_gene
TGCGCCAGCAGCCAAGACTCCGGGACAGGGGAAGGCGAGCAGTACTTC,CASSQDSGTGEGEQYF,TRBD1,16,NA,TRBJ2-7,TRBV4-3
TGTGCCAGCAGCTTAAGACGGGAGGCTTACAATGAGCAGTTCTTC,CASSLRREAYNEQFF,TRBD2,15,NA,TRBJ2-1,TRBV7-8
TGTGCCAGCAGCACCCCAACGGAACGGGGTTTTGGCCCTACCTACGAGCAGTACTTC,CASSTPTERGFGPTYEQYF,NA,19,NA,TRBJ2-7,TRBV4-2
TGTGCCAGCAGTCTGCTTGGGACTTTGGAGACCCAGTACTTC,CASSLLGTLETQYF,NA,14,NA,TRBJ2-5,TRBV27
TGTGCCAGCTGGGGGGCTATTTTTAGCCGCTATGGCTACACCTTC,CASWGAIFSRYGYTF,NA,15,medium-sized,TRBJ1-2,TRBV6-6
TGTGCCAGCAACCAACCGGGACAGCCCTACGAGCAGTACTTC,CASNQPGQPYEQYF,TRBD1,14,NA,TRBJ2-7,TRBV11-2
TGTGCCAGCAGTTCGGGATTGAACACTGAAGCTTTCTTT,CASSSGLNTEAFF,NA,13,NA,TRBJ1-1,TRBV6-5
TGTGCCAGCAGCACAGCTAGCGGGAGCTCCTACAATGAGCAGTTCTTC,CASSTASGSSYNEQFF,TRBD2,16,few,TRBJ2-1,TRBV28
TGTGCCAGCAGCGCAACCGGGATCGCATATGAAAAACTGTTTTTT,CASSATGIAYEKLFF,NA,15,NA,TRBJ1-4,TRBV9
TGTGCCAGCAGGGGGGTGACAGGGTTCAATACGCAGTATTTT,CASRGVTGFNTQYF,TRBD1,14,NA,TRBJ2-3,TRBV28
TGTGCCAGCAGCCAAGAACGGGGGGCTCTAAGACAGTTCTTC,CASSQERGALRQFF,NA,14,NA,TRBJ2-1,TRBV4-2
TGTGCCAGCAGCCCTGGGGACAGTCTTGGTGCTTTCTTT,CASSPGDSLGAFF,TRBD1,13,NA,TRBJ1-1,TRBV28
TGCGCCAGCAGCTTGGCGGGGGTCACCGGGGAGCTGTTTTTT,CASSLAGVTGELFF,NA,14,NA,TRBJ2-2,TRBV5-1
TGTGCCAGCTCACCACCGGCAAACCACCGCAATTCGTTGTACGAGCAGTACTTC,CASSPPANHRNSLYEQYF,NA,18,few,TRBJ2-7,TRBV18
TGTGCCAGCAGCACATCCGGGGGAGGGCAGTTCTTC,CASSTSGGGQFF,NA,12,NA,TRBJ2-1,TRBV13
TGTGCCAGCAGCCCCCCCGGGACAGCTTTGGGGACCCAGTACTTC,CASSPPGTALGTQYF,TRBD1,15,NA,TRBJ2-5,TRBV28
TGTGCCAGCGGGCTAGCGGGACGGTCGACAACAGATACGCAGTATTTT,CASGLAGRSTTDTQYF,TRBD2,16,NA,TRBJ2-3,TRBV6-6
TGTGCCAGCAGCTTGGGGCAGACGAACACTGAAGCTTTCTTT,CASSLGQTNTEAFF,NA,14,NA,TRBJ1-1,TRBV5-5
TGTGCCACCAGCGAGCGGACAGGGACGAGCAATGAGCAGTTCTTC,CATSERTGTSNEQFF,TRBD1,15,many,TRBJ2-1,TRBV15
TGTGCCAGTAGTATCTCGGGTGACCAGGATACGCAGTATTTT,CASSISGDQDTQYF,NA,14,NA,TRBJ2-3,TRBV19
TGTGCCAGCAGCTCCACAGGGAACACTGAAGCTTTCTTT,CASSSTGNTEAFF,NA,13,NA,TRBJ1-1,TRBV7-9
TGTGCCAGCAGCCAACCGGGGGCACTACGCGAGCAGTACTTC,CASSQPGALREQYF,NA,14,NA,TRBJ2-7,TRBV14
TGCGCCAGCAGCTTGGGGGACAGGGAGCAGTACTTC,CASSLGDREQYF,TRBD1,12,many,TRBJ2-7,TRBV5-1
TGTGCCAGCAGCTTAGAAGGATATAGCAATCAGCCCCAGCATTTT,CASSLEGYSNQPQHF,NA,15,few,TRBJ1-5,TRBV7-2
TGTGCCAGCAGCCCACCCACTAGCGCCACCTACGAGCAGTACTTC,CASSPPTSATYEQYF,TRBD2,15,few,TRBJ2-7,TRBV7-8
TGTGCCAGCAGCTTACCGATCGGAGCTTTCTTT,CASSLPIGAFF,NA,11,NA,TRBJ1-1,TRBV7-9
TGTGCCAGCAGCCCCACCCGTTTGGGACTAGCGAAACAACCCTACGAGACCCAGTACTTC,CASSPTRLGLAKQPYETQYF,TRBD2,20,NA,TRBJ2-5,TRBV7-8
TGTGCCAGCAGTTTAGGTTGGGCCACTGAAGCTTTCTTT,CASSLGWATEAFF,NA,13,once,TRBJ1-1,TRBV27
TGTGCCAGCAGCTTAAGCAGGGGGCTCGAGACCCAGTACTTC,CASSLSRGLETQYF,TRBD1,14,NA,TRBJ2-5,TRBV7-9
TGTGCCAGCAGTTTCCGGGACCGGGTGAACACCGGGGAGCTGTTTTTT,CASSFRDRVNTGELFF,NA,16,NA,TRBJ2-2,TRBV6-5
TGTGCCAGCAGTTTTAACGGCCACACAGATACGCAGTATTTT,CASSFNGHTDTQYF,NA,14,NA,TRBJ2-3,TRBV28
TGTGCCAGCTCACGGCCCTCTGGGGCCAACGTCCTGACTTTC,CASSRPSGANVLTF,NA,14,NA,TRBJ2-6,TRBV18
TGTGCCAGCAGGGGACTAGCCTACGAGCAGTACTTC,CASRGLAYEQYF,TRBD2,12,few,TRBJ2-7,TRBV6-5
TGTGCCAGCAGTTACCACTCGACAGGAGAGCAGTACTTC,CASSYHSTGEQYF,NA,13,NA,TRBJ2-7,TRBV6-5
TGTGCCAGCAGGACACAGAGAAATCAGCCCCAGCATTTT,CASRTQRNQPQHF,NA,13,NA,TRBJ1-5,TRBV6-1
TGTGCCAGCAGTCCCTCGGGACAGGAAAACATTCAGTACTTC,CASSPSGQENIQYF,TRBD1,14,NA,TRBJ2-4,TRBV25-1
TGTGCCAGCAGCTTAGTTGGACAGGGTCTTAATCAGCCCCAGCATTTT,CASSLVGQGLNQPQHF,TRBD1,16,NA,TRBJ1-5,TRBV11-2
TGCGCCAGCAGCTCCCAACAGGGAGAAGAGACCCAGTACTTC,CASSSQQGEETQYF,NA,14,once,TRBJ2-5,TRBV5-1
TGTGCCAGCAGCTTACATGCGGGAGCCCCCCGCGAGCAGTACTTC,CASSLHAGAPREQYF,TRBD2,15,few,TRBJ2-7,TRBV7-9
TGCGCCAGCAGCCAAGATCCGGGACAGGGTGTTTCTGAAGCTTTCTTT,CASSQDPGQGVSEAFF,TRBD1,16,NA,TRBJ1-1,TRBV4-1
TGTGCCAGCAGTGAACCCGACAGAGGAAACACCATATATTTT,CASSEPDRGNTIYF,NA,14,NA,TRBJ1-3,TRBV25-1
TGTGCCATACTGAACCCCACCGGGGAGCTGTTTTTT,CAILNPTGELFF,NA,12,NA,TRBJ2-2,TRBV7-9